This T cell receptor (beta chain) came from a study of post-analysis software for immune sequencing data. Overall study: Progressive-relapsing, secondary progressive and relapsing-remitting multiple sclerosis were among the disease courses included.

Concerning this clonotype: What it recognizes is unknown.

CDR1 and CDR2 from the germline V gene are LGHNA and YSLEER. This CDR3 has 14 amino acids. V was shortened by 3 bases and J by 5 bases, with 10 bases between the two germline ends. Every TCR beta cDNA library bore unique molecular identifiers. TCRdb re-called the PCR reads with MiXCR, one entry per CDR3 protein. Here the sample spans roughly 400,000 distinct CDR3 sequences, over 30% being singletons. Study conclusions and caveats: Samples made in the same batch grouped tightly together by F measure. Compared with controls, patients had more of roughly five TRBV segments, including TRBV5-6, TRBV5-1 and TRBV20-1.

The sample was blood. V and J are TRBV4-3 and TRBJ2-2, with D perhaps matching TRBD1 or TRBD2 (7 bases each). The origin of this receptor is a girl aged 2 to 9 with multiple sclerosis. This chain's CDR3 is CASSHRGGTGELFF. In DNA, the CDR3 is TGCGCCAGCAGCCACAGGGGGGGTACCGGGGAGCTGTTTTTT.